This TCR beta chain came from a study of T cells in localized non-small cell lung cancer. Whole-study results and caveats: Analysis by sequencing included only one tumor region, so heterogeneity remains possible. Blood T cell density predicted longer survival; adjacent-lung clonality, shorter.

On this clone: The antigen is unknown.

CDR1 SGHRS and CDR2 YFSETQ come from the germline V gene. V lost 7 bases, J lost 2 bases, and 12 bases lay in between. The CDR3 runs to 13 residues. The method was immunoSEQ multiplex PCR; TCRdb's version includes in-frame clones alone and lacks a portion of them. The repertoire holds around 100,000 clones, with roughly 90% as singletons. This TCR derives from a man aged 35 to 69 with stage I squamous cell lung carcinoma. Sample: peripheral blood, taken before any cancer treatment. The chain employs TRBV5-1 and TRBJ1-1; D may be TRBD1 (6 bases). CDR3 region: CASGKQGNTEAFF. The CDR3 DNA reads TGCGCCAGCGGCAAACAGGGAAACACTGAAGCTTTCTTT.